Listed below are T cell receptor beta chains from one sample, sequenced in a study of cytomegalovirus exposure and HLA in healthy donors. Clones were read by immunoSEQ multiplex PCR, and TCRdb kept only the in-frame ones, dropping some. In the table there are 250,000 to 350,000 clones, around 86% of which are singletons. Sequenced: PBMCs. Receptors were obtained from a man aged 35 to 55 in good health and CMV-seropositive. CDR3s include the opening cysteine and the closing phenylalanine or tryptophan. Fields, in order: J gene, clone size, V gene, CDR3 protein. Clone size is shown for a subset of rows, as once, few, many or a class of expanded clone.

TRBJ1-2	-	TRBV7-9	CASSPLTDNYGYTF
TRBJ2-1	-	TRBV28	CASRGGLAGSNEQFF
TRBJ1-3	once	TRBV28	CASSLGGSGNTTYF
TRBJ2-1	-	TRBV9	CASSVAVLATYNEQFF
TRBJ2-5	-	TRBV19	CASKGREGQETQYF
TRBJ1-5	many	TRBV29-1	CSVMRDNNQPQHF
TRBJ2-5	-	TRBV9	CASSVPPSPGLAEETQYF
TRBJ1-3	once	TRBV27	CASSLWAGGNTIYF
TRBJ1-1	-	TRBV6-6	CASSNGQIKNTEAFF
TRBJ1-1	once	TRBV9	CASSVLVNTEAFF
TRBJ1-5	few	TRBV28	CASSESRGGNQPQHF
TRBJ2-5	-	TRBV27	CASSLTRIQETQYF
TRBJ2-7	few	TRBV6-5	CASSRTGGEQYF
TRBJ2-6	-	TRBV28	CASSPWTSRSSGANVLTF
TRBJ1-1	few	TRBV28	CASSFPRVRDTEAFF
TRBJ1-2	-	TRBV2	CASSLGGSSDGYTF
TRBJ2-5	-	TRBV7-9	CASSRGSGGTQETQYF
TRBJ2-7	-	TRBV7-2	CASSLGGLAGGVLYEQYF
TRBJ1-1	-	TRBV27	CASSLLGLDTEAFF
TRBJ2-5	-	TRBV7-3	CASSLVLSNTTQETQYF
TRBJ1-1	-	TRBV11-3	CASSFSRGSEAFF
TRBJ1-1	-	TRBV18	CASSPDGTQRAFF
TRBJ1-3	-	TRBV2	CASLFRQTGNTIYF
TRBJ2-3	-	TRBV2	CASSGTSGFPQDTQYF
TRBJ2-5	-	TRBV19	CASTARWTSGTETQYF
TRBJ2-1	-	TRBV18	CASSAQTLAGSYYYNEQFF
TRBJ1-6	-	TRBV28	CASSVVAVYNSPLHF
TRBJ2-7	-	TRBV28	CASSLFPSSYEQYF
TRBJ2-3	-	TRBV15	CATGSGGGADTQYF
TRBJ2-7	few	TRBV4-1	CASSQGGTATYEQYF
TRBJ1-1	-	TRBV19	CASSIGPIKNTEAFF
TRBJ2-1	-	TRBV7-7	CASALGRGAAGEQFF
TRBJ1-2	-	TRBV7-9	CASSLANRAGVRGYTF
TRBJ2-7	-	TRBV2	CASTPMVAGSYEQYF
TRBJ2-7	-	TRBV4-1	CASSQRLGRDDEQYF
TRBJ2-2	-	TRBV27	CASSYTGNTGELFF
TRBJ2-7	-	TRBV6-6	CASSQTGIQGEQYF
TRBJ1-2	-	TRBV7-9	CASSLDDGNYGYTF
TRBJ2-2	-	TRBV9	CASSQAGFTGELFF
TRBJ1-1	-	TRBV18	CASSPLSGANTEAFF
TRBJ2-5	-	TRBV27	CASSWGGVETQYF
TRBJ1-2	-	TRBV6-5	CASRGRQGSTF
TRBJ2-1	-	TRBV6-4	CASSDSSVGPSWEQFF
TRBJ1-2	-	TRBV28	CASSFTVNYGYTF
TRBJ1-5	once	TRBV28	CASSPNRYPDPPQHF
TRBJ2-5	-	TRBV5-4	CASSALGRGETQYF
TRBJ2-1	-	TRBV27	CASRPPGLAGGNSYNEQFF
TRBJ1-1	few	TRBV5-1	CASSLGGGTEAFF
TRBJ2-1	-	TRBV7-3	CAATWGSGRNNEQFF
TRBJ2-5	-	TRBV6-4	CASSDPGLAGLEAETQYF
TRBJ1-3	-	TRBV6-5	CASSYSGQGAGNTIYF
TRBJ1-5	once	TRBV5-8	CASSLAGGQPQHF
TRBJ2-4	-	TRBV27	CASSFSAGAPGDIQYF
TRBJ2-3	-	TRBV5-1	CASSSAGGTDTQYF
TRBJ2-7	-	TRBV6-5	CASSRARGGSYEQYF
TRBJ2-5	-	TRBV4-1	CASSQVHGGAQETQYF